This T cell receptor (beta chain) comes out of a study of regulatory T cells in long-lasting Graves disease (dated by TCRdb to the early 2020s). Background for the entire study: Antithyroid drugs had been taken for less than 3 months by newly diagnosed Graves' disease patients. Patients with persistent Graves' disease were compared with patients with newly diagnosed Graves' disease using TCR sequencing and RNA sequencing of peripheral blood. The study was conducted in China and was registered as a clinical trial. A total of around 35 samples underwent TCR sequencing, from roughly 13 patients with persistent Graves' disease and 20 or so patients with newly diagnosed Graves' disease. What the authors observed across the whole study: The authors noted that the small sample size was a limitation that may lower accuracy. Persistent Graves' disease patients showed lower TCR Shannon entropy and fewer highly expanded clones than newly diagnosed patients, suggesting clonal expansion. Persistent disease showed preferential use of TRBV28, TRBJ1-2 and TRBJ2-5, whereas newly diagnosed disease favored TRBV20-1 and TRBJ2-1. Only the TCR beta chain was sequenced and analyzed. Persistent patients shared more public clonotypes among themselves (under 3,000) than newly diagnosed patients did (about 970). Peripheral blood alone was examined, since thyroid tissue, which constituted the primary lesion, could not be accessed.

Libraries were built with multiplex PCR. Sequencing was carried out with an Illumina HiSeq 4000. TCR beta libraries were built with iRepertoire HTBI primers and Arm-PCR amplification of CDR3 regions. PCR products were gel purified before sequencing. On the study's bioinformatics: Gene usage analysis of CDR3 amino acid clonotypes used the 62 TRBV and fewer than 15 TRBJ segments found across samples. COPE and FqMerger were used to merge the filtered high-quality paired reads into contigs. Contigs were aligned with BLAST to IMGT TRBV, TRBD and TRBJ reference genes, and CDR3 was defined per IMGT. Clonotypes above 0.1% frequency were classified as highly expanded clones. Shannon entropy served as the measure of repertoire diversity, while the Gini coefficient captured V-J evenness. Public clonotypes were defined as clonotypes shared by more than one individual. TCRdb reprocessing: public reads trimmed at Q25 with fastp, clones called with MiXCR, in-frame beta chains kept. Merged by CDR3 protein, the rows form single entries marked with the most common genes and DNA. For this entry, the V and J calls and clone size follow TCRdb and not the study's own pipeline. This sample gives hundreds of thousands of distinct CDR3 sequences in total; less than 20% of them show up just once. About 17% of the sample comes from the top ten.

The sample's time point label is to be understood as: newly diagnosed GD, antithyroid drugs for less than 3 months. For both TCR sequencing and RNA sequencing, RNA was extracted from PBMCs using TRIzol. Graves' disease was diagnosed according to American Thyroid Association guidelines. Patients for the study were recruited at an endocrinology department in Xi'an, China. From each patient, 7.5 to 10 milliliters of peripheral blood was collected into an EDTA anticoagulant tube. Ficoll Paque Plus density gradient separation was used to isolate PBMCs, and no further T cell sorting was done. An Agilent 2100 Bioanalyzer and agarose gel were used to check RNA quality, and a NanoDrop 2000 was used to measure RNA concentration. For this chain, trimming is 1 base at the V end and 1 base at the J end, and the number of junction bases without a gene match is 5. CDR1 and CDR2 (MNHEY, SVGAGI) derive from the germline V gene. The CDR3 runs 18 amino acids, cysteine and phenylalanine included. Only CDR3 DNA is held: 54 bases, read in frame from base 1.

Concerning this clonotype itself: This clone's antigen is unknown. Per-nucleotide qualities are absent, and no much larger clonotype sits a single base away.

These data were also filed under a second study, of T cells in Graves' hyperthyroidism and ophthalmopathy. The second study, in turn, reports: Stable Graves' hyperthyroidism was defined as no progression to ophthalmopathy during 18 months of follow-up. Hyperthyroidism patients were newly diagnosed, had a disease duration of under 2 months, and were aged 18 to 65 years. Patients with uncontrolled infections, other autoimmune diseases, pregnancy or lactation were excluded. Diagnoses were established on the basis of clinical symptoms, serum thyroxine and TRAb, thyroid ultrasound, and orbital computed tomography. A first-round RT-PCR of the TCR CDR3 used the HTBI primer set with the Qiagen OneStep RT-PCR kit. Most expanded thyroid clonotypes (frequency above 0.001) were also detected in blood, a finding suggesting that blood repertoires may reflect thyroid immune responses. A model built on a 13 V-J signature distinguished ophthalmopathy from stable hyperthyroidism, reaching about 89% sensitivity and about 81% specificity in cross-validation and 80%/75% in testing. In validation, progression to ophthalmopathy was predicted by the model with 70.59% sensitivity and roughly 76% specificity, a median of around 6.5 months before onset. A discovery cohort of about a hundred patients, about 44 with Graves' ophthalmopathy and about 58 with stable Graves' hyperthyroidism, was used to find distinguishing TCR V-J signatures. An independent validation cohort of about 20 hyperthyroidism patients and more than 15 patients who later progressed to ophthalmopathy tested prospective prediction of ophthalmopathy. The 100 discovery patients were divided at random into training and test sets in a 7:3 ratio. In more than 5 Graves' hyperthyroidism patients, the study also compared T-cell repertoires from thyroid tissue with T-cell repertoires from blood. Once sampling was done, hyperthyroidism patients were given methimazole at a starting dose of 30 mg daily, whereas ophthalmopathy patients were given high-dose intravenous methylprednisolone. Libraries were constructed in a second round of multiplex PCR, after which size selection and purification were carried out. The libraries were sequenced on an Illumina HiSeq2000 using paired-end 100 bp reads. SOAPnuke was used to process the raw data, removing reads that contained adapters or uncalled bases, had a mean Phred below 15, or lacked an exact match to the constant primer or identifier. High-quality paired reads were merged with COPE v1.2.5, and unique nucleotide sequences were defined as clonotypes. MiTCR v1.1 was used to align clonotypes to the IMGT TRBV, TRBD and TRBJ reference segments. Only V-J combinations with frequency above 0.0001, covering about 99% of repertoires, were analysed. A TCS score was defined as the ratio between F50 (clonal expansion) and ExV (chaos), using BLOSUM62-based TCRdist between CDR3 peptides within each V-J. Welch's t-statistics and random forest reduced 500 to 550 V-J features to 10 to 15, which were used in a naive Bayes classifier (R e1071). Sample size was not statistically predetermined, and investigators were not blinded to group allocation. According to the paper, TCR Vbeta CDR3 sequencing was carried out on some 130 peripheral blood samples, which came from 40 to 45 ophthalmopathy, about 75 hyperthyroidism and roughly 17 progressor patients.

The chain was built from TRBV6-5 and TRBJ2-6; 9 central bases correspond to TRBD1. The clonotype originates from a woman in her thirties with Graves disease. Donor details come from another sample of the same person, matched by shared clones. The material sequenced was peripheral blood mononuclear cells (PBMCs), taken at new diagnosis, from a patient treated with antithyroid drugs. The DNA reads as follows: TGTGCCAGCAGTTACTTCGGGACAGGGACGTCTGGGGCCAACGTCCTGACTTTC. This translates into CASSYFGTGTSGANVLTF.